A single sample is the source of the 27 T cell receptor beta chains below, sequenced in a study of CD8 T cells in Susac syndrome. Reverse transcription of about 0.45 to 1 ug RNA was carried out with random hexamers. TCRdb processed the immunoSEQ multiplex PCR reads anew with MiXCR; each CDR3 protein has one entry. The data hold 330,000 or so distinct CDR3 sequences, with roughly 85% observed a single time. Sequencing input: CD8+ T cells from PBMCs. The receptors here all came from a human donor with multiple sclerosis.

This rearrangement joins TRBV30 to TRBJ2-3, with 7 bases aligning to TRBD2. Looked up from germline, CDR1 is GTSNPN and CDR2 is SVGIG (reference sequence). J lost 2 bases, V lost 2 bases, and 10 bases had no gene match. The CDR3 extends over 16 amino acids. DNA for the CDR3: TGTGCCTGGAGTAGTGGTCTGAGCGGGATCACAGATACGCAGTATTTT. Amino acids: CAWSSGLSGITDTQYF.

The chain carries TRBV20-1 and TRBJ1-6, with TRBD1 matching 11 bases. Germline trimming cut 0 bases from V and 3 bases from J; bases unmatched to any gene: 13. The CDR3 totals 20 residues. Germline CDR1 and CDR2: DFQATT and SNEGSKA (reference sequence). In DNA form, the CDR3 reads TGCAGTGCTAGAGATCTGATATCATGGGACAGGGGGTTCTATAATTCACCCCTCCACTTT. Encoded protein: CSARDLISWDRGFYNSPLHF.

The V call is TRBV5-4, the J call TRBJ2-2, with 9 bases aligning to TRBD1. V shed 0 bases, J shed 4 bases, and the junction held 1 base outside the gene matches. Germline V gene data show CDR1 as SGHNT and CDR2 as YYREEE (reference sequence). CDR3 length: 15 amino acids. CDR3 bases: TGTGCCAGCAGCTTGGGGGACAGGGTCACCGGGGAGCTGTTTTTT. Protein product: CASSLGDRVTGELFF.

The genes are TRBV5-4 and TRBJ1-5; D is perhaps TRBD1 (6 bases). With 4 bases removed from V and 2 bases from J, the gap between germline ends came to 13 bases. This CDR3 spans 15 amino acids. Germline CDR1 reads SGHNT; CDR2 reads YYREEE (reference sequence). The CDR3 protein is CASSLYREGNQPQHF. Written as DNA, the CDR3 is TGTGCCAGCAGCCTTTACAGGGAGGGCAATCAGCCCCAGCATTTT.

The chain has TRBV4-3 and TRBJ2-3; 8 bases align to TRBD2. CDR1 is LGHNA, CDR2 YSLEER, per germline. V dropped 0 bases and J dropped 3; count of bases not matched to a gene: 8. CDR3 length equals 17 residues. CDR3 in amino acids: CASSQDRGGSWTDTQYF. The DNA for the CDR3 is TGCGCCAGCAGCCAAGATCGCGGGGGGTCGTGGACAGATACGCAGTATTTT.

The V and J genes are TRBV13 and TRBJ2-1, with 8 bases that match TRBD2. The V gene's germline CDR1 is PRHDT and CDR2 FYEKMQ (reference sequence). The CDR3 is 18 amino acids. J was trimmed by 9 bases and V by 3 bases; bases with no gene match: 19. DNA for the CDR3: TGTGCCAGCAGCTTCCAAACAGAACTAGCGGCCATGCAGTCTGAGCAGTTCTTC. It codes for CASSFQTELAAMQSEQFF.

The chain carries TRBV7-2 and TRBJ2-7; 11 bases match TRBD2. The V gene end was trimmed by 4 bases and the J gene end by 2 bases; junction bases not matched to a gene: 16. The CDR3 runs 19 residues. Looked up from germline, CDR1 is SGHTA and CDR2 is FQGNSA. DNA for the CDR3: TGTGCCAGCAGCTCCGACTACCTTGGACTAGCGGGCACGCCCTACGAGCAGTACTTC. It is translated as CASSSDYLGLAGTPYEQYF. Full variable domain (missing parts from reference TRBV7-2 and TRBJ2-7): GAGVSQSPSNKVTEKGKDVELRCDPISGHTALYWYRQSLGQGLEFLIYFQGNSAPDKSGLPSDRFSAERTGGSVSTLTIQRTQQEDSAVYLCASSSDYLGLAGTPYEQYFGPGTRLTVT.

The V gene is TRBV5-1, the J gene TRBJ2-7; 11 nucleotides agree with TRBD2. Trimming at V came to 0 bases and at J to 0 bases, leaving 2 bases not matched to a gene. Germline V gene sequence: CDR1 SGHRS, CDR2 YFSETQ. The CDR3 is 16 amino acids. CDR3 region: CASSLDTSGSSYEQYF. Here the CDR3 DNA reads TGCGCCAGCAGCTTGGACACTAGCGGGAGCTCCTACGAGCAGTACTTC.

The CDR3 sequence is CASTPGQGIYEQYF. The CDR3 DNA reads as TGTGCCAGTACCCCGGGACAGGGGATCTACGAGCAGTACTTC. V usage is TRBV19 and J usage is TRBJ2-7; TRBD1 matches 10 bases. CDR1 and CDR2 (germline): LNHDA, SQIVND (reference sequence). CDR3 length equals 14 residues. V gave up 7 bases and J gave up 3 bases; unmatched junction bases: 6.

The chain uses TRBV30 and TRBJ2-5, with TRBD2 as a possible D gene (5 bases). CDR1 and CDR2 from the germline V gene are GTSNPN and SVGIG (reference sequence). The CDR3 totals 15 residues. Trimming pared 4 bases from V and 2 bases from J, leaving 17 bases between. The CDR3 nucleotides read TGTGCCTGGACTGAGGGCAGCGTCCTGCAAGAGACCCAGTACTTC. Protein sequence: CAWTEGSVLQETQYF.

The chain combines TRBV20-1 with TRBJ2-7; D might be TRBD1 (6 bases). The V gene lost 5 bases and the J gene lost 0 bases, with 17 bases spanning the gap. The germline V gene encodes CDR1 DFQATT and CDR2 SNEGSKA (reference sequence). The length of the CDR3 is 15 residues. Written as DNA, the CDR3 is TGCAGTGCTTTGGCCTACAGGGCTAGCTCCTACGAGCAGTACTTC. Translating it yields CSALAYRASSYEQYF.

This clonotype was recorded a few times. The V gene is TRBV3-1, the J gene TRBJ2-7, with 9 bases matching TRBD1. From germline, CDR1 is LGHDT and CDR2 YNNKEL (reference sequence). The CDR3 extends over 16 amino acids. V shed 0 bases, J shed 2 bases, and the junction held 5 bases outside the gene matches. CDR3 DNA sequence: TGTGCCAGCAGCCAAGACCCCTGGACAGGGGCCTACGAGCAGTACTTC. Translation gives CASSQDPWTGAYEQYF.

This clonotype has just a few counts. CDR3 in amino acids: CSVVGGSTDTQYF. CDR3 coding DNA: TGCAGCGTTGTAGGCGGTAGCACAGATACGCAGTATTTT. The chain recombines TRBV29-1 with TRBJ2-3; D unclear. Trimming took off 4 bases at V and 0 bases at J, with 8 bases between the two ends. This CDR3 is built from 13 residues. Germline CDR1 and CDR2: SQVTM and ANQGSEA.

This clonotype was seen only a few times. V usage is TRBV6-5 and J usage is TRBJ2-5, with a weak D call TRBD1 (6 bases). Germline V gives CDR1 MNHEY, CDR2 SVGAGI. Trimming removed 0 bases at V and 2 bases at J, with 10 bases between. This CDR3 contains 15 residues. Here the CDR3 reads CASSYSIGGQETQYF. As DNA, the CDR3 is TGTGCCAGCAGTTACTCGATAGGGGGACAAGAGACCCAGTACTTC.

DNA for the CDR3: TGTGCCAGCAGTTTCTTCCATAAAACAGCGAACACCGGGGAGCTGTTTTTT. It yields the protein CASSFFHKTANTGELFF. The V call is TRBV28, the J call TRBJ2-2; no firm D call. The CDR3 loop spans 17 amino acids. The V gene lost 3 bases and the J gene lost 0 bases, with 14 bases spanning the gap. CDR1 MDHEN and CDR2 SYDVKM come from the germline V gene.

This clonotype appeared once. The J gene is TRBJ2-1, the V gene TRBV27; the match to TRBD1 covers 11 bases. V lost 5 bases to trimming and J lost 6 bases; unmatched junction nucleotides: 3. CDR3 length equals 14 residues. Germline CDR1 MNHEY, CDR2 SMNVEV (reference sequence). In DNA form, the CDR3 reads TGTGCCAGCAGTGACGGGACAGGGGGCAATGAGCAGTTCTTC. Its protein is CASSDGTGGNEQFF.

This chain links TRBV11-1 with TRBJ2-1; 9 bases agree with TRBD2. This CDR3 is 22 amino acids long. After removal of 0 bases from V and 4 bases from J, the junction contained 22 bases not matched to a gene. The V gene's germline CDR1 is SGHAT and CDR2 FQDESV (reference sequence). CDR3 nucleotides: TGTGCCAGCAGCTTAGCGCGAGCAGCGGGAGGCCCCCACCCCCTCTCTTACAATGAGCAGTTCTTC. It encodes CASSLARAAGGPHPLSYNEQFF.

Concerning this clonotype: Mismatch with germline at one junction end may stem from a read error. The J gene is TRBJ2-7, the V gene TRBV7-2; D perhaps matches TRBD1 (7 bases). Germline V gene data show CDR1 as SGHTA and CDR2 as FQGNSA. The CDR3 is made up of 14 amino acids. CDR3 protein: CASSLARGAYEQCF. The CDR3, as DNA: TGTGCCAGCAGCTTAGCCAGGGGGGCCTACGAGCAGTGCTTC.

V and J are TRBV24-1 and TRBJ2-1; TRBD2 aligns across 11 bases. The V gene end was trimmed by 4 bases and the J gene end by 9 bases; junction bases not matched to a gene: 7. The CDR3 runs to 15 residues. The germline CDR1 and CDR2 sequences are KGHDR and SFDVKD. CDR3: CATSEVAGGPSEQFF. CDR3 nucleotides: TGTGCCACCAGTGAGGTAGCGGGAGGGCCAAGTGAGCAGTTCTTC.

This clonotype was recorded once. The CDR3 DNA is TGTGCCAGCAGCTTGGGACTAACGGGACAGGCGTTCTACGAGCAGTACTTC. This encodes CASSLGLTGQAFYEQYF. The chain employs TRBV5-6 and TRBJ2-7; TRBD1 agrees at 8 bases. Germline loops: CDR1 SGHDT, CDR2 YYEEEE. This CDR3 spans 17 amino acids. The V and J ends lost 0 bases and 3 bases, in that order; junction bases with no gene match: 11.

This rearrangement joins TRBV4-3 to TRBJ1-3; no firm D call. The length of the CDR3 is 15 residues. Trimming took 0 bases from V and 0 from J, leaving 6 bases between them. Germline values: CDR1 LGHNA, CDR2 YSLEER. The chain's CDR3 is CASSQDRYSGNTIYF. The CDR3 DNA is TGCGCCAGCAGCCAAGACAGGTACTCTGGAAACACCATATATTTT.

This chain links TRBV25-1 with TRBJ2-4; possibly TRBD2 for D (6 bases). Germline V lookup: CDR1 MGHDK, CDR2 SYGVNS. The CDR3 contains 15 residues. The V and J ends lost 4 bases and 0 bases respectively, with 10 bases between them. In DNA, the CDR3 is TGTGCCAGCAGTGCCCAGGAGGGAGCCAAAAACATTCAGTACTTC. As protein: CASSAQEGAKNIQYF.

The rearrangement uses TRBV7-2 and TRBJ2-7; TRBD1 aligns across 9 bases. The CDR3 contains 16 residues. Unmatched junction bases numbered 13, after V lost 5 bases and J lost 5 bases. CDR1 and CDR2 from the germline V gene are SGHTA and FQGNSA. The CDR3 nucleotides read TGTGCCAGCAGCCTCAAACCGGGACAGGGCTACCACGAGCAGTACTTC. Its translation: CASSLKPGQGYHEQYF. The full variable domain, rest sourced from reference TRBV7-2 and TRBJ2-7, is GAGVSQSPSNKVTEKGKDVELRCDPISGHTALYWYRQSLGQGLEFLIYFQGNSAPDKSGLPSDRFSAERTGGSVSTLTIQRTQQEDSAVYLCASSLKPGQGYHEQYFGPGTRLTVT.

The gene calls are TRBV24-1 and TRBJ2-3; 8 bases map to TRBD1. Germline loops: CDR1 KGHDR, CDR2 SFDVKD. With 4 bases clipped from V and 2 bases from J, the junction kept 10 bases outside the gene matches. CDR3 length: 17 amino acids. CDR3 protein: CATSELGTGAHTDTQYF. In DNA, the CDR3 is TGTGCCACCAGTGAACTCGGGACAGGCGCCCACACAGATACGCAGTATTTT.

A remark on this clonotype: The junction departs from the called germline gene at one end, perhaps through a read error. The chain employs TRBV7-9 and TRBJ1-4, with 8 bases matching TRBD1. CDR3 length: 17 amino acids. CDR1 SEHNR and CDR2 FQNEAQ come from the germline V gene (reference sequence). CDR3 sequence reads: CASSLKDREGLNGKLFF. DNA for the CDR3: TGTGCCAGCAGCTTAAAGGACAGGGAAGGCCTTAATGGAAAACTGTTTTTT.

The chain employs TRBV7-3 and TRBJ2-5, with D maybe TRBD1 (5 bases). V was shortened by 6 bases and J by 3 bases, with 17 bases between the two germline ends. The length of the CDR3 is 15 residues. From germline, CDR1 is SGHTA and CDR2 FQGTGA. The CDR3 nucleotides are TGTGCCAGCAGTCAGGGCGCGGCAGCTGAAGAGACCCAGTACTTC. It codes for CASSQGAAAEETQYF.

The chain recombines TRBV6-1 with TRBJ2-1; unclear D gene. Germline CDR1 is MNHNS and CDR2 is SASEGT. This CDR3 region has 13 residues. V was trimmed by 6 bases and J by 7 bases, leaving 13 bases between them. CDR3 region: CASSPLMANEQFF. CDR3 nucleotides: TGTGCCAGCAGCCCTCTTATGGCGAATGAGCAGTTCTTC.